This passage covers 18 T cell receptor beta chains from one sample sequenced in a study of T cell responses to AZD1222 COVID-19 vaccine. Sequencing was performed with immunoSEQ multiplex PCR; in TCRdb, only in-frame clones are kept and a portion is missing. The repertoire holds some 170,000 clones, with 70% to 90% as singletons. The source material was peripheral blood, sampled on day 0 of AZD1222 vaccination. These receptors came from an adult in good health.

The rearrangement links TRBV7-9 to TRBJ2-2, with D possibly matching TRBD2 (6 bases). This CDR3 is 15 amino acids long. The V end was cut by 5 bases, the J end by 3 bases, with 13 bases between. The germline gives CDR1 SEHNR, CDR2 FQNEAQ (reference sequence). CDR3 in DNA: TGTGCCAGCAGCAATAGCGGATCCCACACCGGGGAGCTGTTTTTT. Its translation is CASSNSGSHTGELFF.

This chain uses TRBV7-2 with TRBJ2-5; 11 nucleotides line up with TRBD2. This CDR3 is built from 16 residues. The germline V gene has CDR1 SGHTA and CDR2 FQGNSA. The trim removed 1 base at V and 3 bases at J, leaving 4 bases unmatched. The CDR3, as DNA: TGTGCCAGCAGCTTAGGTAGCGGGAGGGTTGAAGAGACCCAGTACTTC. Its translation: CASSLGSGRVEETQYF.

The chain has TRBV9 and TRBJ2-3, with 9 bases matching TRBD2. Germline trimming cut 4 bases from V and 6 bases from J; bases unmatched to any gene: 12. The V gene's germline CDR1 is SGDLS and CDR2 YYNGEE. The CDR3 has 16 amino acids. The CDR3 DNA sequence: TGTGCCAGCAGCAGTAGCGGGGGCGGGTCCTTTGATACGCAGTATTTT. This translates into CASSSSGGGSFDTQYF.

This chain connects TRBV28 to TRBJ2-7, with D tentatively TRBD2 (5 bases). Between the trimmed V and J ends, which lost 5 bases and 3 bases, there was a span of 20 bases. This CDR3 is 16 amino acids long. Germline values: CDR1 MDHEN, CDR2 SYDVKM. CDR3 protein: CASSLQIDASGYEQYF. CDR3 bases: TGTGCCAGCAGTCTGCAGATCGACGCAAGCGGCTACGAGCAGTACTTC.

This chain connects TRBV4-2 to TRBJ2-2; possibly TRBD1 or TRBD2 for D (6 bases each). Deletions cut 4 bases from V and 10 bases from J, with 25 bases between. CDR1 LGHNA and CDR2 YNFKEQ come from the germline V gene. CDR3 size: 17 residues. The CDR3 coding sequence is TGTGCCAGCAGCCGGGGGGCCTGGACAGCCACACCGGCGGAGCTGTTTTTT. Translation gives CASSRGAWTATPAELFF.

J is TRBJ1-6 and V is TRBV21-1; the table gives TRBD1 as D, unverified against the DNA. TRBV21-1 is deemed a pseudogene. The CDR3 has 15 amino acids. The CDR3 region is CASSNFGPKDLALHF. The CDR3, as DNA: TGTGCCAGCAGCAATTTTGGGCCCAAAGATTTGGCCCTCCACTTT.

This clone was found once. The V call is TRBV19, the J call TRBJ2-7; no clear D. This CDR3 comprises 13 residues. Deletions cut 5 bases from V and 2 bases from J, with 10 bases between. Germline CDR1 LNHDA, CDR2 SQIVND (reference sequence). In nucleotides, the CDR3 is TGTGCCAGTAGTTATGGCTCTACCTACGAGCAGTACTTC. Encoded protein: CASSYGSTYEQYF. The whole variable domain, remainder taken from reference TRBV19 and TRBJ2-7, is DGGITQSPKYLFRKEGQNVTLSCEQNLNHDAMYWYRQDPGQGLRLIYYSQIVNDFQKGDIAEGYSVSREKKESFPLTVTSAQKNPTAFYLCASSYGSTYEQYFGPGTRLTVT.

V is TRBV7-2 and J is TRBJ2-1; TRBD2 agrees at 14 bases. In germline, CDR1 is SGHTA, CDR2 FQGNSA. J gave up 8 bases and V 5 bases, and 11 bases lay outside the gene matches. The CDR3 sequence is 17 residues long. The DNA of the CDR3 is TGTGCCAGCAGCCCTAGACGGACTAGCGGGAGGTCGGATGAGCAGTTCTTC. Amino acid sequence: CASSPRRTSGRSDEQFF.

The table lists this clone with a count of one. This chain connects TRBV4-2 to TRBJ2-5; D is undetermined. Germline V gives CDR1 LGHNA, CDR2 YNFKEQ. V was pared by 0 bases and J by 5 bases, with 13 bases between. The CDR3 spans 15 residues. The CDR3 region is CASSQEGGRQETQYF. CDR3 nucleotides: TGTGCCAGCAGCCAAGAGGGCGGCCGCCAGGAGACCCAGTACTTC.

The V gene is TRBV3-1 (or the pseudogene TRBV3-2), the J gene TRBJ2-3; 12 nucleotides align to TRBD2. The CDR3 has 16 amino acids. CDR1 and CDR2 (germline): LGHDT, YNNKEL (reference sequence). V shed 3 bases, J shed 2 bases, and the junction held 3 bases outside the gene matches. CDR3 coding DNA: TGTGCCAGCAGCCAGACTAGCGGGGGCCCCACAGATACGCAGTATTTT. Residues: CASSQTSGGPTDTQYF.

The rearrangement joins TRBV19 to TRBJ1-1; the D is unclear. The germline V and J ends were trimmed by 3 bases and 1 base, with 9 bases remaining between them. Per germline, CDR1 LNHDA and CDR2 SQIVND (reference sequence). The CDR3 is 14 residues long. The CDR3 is CASSIGSTNTEAFF. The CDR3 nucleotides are TGTGCCAGTAGTATTGGCAGCACGAACACTGAAGCTTTCTTT.

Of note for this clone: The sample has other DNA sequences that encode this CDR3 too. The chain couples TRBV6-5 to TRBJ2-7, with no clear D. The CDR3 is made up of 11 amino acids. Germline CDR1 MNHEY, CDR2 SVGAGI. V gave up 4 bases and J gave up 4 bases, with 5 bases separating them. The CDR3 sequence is CASSSPYEQYF. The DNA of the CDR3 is TGTGCCAGCAGTTCGCCGTACGAGCAGTACTTC.

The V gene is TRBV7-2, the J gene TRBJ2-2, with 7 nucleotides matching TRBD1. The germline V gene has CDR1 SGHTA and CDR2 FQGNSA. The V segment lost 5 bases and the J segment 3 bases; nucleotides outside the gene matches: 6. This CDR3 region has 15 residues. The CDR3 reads CASSATGADTGELFF. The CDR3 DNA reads TGTGCCAGCAGCGCAACAGGGGCGGACACCGGGGAGCTGTTTTTT.

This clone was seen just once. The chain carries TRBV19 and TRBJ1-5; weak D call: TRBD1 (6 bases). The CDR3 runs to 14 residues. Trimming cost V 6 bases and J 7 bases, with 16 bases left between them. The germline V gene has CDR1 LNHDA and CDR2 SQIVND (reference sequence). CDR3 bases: TGTGCCAGTAGCGATACAGGGATGAAGCAGCCCCAGCATTTT. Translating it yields CASSDTGMKQPQHF.

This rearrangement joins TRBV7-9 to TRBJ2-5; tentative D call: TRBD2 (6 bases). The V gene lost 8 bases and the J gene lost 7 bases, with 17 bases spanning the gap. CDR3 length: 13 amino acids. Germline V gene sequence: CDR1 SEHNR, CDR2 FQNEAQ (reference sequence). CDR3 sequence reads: CASGPGGLGTQYF. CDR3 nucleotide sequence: TGTGCCAGCGGACCCGGGGGATTGGGGACCCAGTACTTC.

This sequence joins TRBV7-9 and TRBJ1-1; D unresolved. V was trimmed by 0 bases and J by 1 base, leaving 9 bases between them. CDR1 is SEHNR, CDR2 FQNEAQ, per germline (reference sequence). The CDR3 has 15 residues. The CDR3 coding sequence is TGTGCCAGCAGCTTAGCGGGCAGAACGAACACTGAAGCTTTCTTT. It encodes CASSLAGRTNTEAFF.

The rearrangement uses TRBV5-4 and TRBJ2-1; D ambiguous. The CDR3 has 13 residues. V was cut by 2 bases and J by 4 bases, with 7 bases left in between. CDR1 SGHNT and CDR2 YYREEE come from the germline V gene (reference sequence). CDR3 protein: CASSFDGYNEQFF. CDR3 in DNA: TGTGCCAGCAGCTTCGACGGTTACAATGAGCAGTTCTTC.

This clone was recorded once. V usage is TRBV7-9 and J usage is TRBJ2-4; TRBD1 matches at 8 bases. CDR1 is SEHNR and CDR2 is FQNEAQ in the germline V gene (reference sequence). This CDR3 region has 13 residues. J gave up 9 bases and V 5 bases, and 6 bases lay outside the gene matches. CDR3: CASSAGTGGIQYF. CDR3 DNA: TGTGCCAGCAGCGCCGGAACAGGGGGCATTCAGTACTTC. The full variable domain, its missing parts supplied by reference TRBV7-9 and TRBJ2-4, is DTGVSQNPRHKITKRGQNVTFRCDPISEHNRLYWYRQTLGQGPEFLTYFQNEAQLEKSRLLSDRFSAERPKGSFSTLEIQRTEQGDSAMYLCASSAGTGGIQYFGAGTRLSVL.